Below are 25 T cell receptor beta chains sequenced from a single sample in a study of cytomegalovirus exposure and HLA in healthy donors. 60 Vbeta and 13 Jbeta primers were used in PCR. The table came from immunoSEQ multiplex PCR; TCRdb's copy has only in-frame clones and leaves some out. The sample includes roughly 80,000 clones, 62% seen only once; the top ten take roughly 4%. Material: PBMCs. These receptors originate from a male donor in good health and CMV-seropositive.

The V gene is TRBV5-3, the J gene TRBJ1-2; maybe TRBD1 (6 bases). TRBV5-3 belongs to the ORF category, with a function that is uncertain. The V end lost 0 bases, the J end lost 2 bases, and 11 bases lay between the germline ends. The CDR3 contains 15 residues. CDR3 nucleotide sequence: TGTGCCAGAAGCTTGGACAGGGAAAGGAACTATGGCTACACCTTC. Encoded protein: CARSLDRERNYGYTF.

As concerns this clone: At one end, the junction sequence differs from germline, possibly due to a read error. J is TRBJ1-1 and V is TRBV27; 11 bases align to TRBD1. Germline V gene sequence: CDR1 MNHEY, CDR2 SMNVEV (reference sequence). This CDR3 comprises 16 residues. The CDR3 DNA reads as TGTGCCAACAGTCATGGACAGGGGGCTCTTGTCCCTGAAGCTTTCTTT. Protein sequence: CANSHGQGALVPEAFF.

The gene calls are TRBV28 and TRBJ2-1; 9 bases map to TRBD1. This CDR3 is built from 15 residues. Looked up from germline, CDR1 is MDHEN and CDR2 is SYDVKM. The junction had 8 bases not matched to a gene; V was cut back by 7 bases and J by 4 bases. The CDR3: CASNTPGQGYNEQFF. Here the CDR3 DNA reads TGTGCCAGCAACACACCGGGACAGGGATACAATGAGCAGTTCTTC.

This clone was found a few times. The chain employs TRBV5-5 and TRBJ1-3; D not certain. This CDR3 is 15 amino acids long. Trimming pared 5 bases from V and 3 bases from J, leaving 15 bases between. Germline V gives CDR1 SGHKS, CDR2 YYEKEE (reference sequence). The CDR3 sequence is CASRPTRGGGNTIYF. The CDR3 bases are TGTGCCAGCAGACCTACGCGGGGAGGTGGAAACACCATATATTTT.

The CDR3: CASSLVRTGGTEAFF. CDR3 bases: TGTGCCAGCAGTTTGGTGAGGACAGGGGGCACTGAAGCTTTCTTT. The chain is built from TRBV27 and TRBJ1-1, with 10 bases that match TRBD1. Germline values: CDR1 MNHEY, CDR2 SMNVEV (reference sequence). V lost 3 bases and J lost 4; bases outside the gene matches: 5. The CDR3 totals 15 residues.

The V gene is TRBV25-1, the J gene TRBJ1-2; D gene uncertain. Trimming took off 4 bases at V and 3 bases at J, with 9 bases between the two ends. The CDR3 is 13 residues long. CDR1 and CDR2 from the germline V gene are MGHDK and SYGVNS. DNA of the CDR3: TGTGCCAGCAGTGGACTTTTTTACTATGGCTACACCTTC. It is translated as CASSGLFYYGYTF.

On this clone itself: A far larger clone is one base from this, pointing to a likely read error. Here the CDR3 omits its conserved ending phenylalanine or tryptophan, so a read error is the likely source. The CDR3 DNA is TGTGCCAGCAGCCCGACTCCGAACACCGGGGAGCTGTTTCTT. As protein: CASSPTPNTGELFL. The chain uses TRBV28 and TRBJ2-2; no clear D. This CDR3 region has 14 residues. Germline V gene data show CDR1 as MDHEN and CDR2 as SYDVKM. The V end lost 6 bases, the J end lost 0 bases, and 8 bases lay between the germline ends.

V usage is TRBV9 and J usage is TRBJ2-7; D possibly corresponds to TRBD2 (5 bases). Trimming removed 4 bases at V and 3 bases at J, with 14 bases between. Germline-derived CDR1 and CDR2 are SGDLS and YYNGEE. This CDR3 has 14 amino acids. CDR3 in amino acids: CASSPPTGSYEQYF. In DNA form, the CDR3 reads TGTGCCAGCAGCCCCCCGACGGGGAGCTACGAGCAGTACTTC.

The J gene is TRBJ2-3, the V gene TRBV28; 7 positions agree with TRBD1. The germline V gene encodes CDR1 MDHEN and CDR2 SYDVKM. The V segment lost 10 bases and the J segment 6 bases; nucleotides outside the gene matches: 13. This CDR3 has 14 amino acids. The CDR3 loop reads CATRRQGAQDTQYF. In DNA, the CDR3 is TGTGCCACCCGAAGACAGGGCGCCCAGGATACGCAGTATTTT.

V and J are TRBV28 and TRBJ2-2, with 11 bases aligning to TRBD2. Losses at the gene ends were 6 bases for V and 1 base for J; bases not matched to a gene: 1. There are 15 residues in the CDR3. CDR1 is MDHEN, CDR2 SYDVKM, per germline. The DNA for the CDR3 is TGTGCCAGCAGAGGACTAGCGGGGAACACCGGGGAGCTGTTTTTT. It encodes CASRGLAGNTGELFF. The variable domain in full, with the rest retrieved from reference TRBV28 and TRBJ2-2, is DVKVTQSSRYLVKRTGEKVFLECVQDMDHENMFWYRQDPGLGLRLIYFSYDVKMKEKGDIPEGYSVSREKKERFSLILESASTNQTSMYLCASRGLAGNTGELFFGEGSRLTVL.

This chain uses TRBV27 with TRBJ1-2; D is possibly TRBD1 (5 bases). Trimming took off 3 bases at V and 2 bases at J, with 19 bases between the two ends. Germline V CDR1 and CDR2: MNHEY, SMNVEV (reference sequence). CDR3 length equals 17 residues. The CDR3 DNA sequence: TGTGCCAGCAGTTTCTCGGGACTCCGGGTGATGAACTATGGCTACACCTTC. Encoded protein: CASSFSGLRVMNYGYTF.

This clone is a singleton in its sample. The CDR3 DNA reads TGTGCCAGCAGTGAATTGGGAGGGTTTCAAGAGACCCAGTACTTC. Translation gives CASSELGGFQETQYF. The rearrangement joins TRBV25-1 to TRBJ2-5, with 7 bases identical to TRBD2. The germline V gene has CDR1 MGHDK and CDR2 SYGVNS. J was trimmed by 2 bases and V by 1 base; bases with no gene match: 4. The CDR3 has 15 residues.

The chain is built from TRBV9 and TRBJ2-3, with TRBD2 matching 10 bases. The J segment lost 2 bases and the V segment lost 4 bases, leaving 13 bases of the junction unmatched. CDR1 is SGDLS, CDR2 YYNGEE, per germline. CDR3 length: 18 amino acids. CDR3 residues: CASSLGLAGGLPTDTQYF. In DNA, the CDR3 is TGTGCCAGCAGCCTAGGATTAGCGGGGGGCCTCCCCACAGATACGCAGTATTTT.

The chain's CDR3 is CASNPNWARAYEQYF. The DNA of the CDR3 is TGTGCCAGCAACCCAAACTGGGCCAGAGCCTACGAGCAGTACTTC. This chain joins TRBV28 and TRBJ2-7, with D unclear. Trimming pared 7 bases from V and 2 bases from J, leaving 18 bases between. Germline V gene data show CDR1 as MDHEN and CDR2 as SYDVKM. CDR3 length: 15 amino acids.

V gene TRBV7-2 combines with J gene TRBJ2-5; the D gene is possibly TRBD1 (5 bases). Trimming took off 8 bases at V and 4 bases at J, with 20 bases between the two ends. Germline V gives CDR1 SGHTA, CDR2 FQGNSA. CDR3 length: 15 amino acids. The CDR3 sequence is CASVPFVWGGETQYF. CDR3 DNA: TGTGCCAGCGTGCCTTTTGTTTGGGGCGGAGAGACCCAGTACTTC.

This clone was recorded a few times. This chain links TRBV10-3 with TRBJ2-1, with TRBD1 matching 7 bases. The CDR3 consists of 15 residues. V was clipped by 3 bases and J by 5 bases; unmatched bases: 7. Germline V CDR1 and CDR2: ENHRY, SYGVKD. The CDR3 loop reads CAISDRQGEDNEQFF. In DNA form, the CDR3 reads TGTGCCATCAGTGACCGACAGGGAGAGGACAATGAGCAGTTCTTC.

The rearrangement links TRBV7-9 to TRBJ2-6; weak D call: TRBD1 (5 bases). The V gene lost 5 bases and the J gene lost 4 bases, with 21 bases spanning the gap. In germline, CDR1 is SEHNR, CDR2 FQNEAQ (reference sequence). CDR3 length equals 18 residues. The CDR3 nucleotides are TGTGCCAGCAGCCACACTGACCCCAGGGTAGGAGGGGCCAACGTCCTGACTTTC. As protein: CASSHTDPRVGGANVLTF.

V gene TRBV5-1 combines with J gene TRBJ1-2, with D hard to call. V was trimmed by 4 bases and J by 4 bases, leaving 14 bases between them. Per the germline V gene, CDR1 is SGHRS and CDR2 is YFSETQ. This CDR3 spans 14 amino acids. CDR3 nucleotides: TGCGCCAGCAGCGAGGGAGCGGACGTCTATGGCTACACCTTC. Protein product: CASSEGADVYGYTF.

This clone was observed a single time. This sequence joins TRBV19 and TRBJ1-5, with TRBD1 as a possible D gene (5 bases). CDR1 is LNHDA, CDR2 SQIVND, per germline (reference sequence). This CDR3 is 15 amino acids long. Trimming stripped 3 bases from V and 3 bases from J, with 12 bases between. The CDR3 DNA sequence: TGTGCCAGTAGTATGTATAACAGGACCAATCAGCCCCAGCATTTT. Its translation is CASSMYNRTNQPQHF.

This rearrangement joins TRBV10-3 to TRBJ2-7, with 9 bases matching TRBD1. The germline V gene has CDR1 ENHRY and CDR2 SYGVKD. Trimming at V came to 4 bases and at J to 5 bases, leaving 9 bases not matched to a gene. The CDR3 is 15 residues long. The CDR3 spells CAISGRDRGRDEQYF. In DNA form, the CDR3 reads TGTGCCATCAGTGGCCGAGACAGGGGGAGGGACGAGCAGTACTTC.

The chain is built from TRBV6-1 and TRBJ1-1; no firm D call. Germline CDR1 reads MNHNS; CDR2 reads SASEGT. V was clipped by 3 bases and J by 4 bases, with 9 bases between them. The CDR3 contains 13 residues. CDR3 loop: CASSDREGTEAFF. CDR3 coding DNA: TGTGCCAGCAGTGATAGAGAGGGCACTGAAGCTTTCTTT.

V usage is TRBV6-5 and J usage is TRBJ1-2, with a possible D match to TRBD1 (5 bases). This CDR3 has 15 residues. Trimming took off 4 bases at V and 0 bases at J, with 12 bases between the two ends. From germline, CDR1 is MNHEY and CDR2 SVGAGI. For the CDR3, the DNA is TGTGCCAGCAGTTCGGGACTCCTAGCTAACTATGGCTACACCTTC. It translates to CASSSGLLANYGYTF.

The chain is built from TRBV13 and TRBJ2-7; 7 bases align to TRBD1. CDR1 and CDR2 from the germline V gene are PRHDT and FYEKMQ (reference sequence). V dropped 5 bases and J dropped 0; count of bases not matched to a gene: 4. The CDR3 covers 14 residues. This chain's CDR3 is CASSPGTVSYEQYF. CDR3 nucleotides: TGTGCCAGCAGCCCCGGGACAGTCTCCTACGAGCAGTACTTC.

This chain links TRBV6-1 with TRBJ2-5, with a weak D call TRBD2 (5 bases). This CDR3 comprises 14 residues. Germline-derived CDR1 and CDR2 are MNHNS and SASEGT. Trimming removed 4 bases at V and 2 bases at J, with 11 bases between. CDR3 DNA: TGTGCCAGCAGTGGAACTAGGTTACAAGAGACCCAGTACTTC. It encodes CASSGTRLQETQYF.

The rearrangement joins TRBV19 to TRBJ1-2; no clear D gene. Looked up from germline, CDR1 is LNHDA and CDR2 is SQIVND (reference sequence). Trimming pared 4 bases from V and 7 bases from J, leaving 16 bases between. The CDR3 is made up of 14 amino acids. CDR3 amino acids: CASSTSRGSGGYTF. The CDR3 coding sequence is TGTGCCAGTAGTACGTCCCGAGGGTCGGGTGGCTACACCTTC.